The clone carrying this T cell receptor (beta chain) was picked up many times. Trimming took 1 base from V and 0 from J, leaving 8 bases between them. The CDR3 length is 15 residues. Germline V lookup: CDR1 SGHDT, CDR2 YYEEEE. Each 10 ml fresh peripheral blood draw supplied the PBMCs. It was RNA transcripts that yielded the amplified TCR beta CDR3 regions. Researchers ran a first-round RT-PCR on the TCR CDR3 using the HTBI primer set. TCRdb ran MiXCR on the multiplex PCR reads and lists one entry per CDR3 protein. The table records hundreds of thousands of distinct CDR3 sequences, 15% to 19% of them present only once. This sample is part of a study of T cells in Graves' hyperthyroidism and ophthalmopathy.

The sequenced material came from blood. The V call is TRBV5-6, the J call TRBJ1-3; D gene ambiguous. The TCR comes from a young woman with Graves' hyperthyroidism. The CDR3 sequence: CASSLIGDSGNTIYF. The CDR3 DNA reads as TGTGCCAGCAGCTTGATAGGTGACTCTGGAAACACCATATATTTT. The complete variable domain, with remaining parts taken from reference TRBV5-6 and TRBJ1-3, reads DAGVTQSPTHLIKTRGQQVTLRCSPKSGHDTVSWYQQALGQGPQFIFQYYEEEERQRGNFPDRFSGHQFPNYSSELNVNALLLGDSALYLCASSLIGDSGNTIYFGEGSWLTVV.